This T cell receptor beta chain derives from a study of T cells in Graves' hyperthyroidism and ophthalmopathy. Study-wide results and limits: Researchers found most expanded thyroid clonotypes above 0.001 in blood as well.

The CDR3 consists of 14 residues. CDR1 is LNHDA and CDR2 is SQIVND in the germline V gene (reference sequence). The ends were cut back, 2 bases at V and 1 base at J, with 8 bases in the middle. This clonotype was detected ten times or more. The antigen is undetermined. Researchers took RNA transcripts and amplified the TCR beta CDR3 regions from them. Carried out on the TCR CDR3, a first-round RT-PCR used the HTBI primer set. TCRdb called the multiplex PCR reads again in MiXCR, with one record for every CDR3 protein. The sample carries some 270,000 distinct CDR3 sequences, approximately 23% recorded once.

The receptor was derived from a woman aged 40 to 50 with Graves' ophthalmopathy. V usage is TRBV19 and J usage is TRBJ1-1; no clear D. Sequencing was done on a sample of blood. CDR3: CASSIKAWNTEAFF. CDR3 DNA sequence: TGTGCCAGTAGTATAAAGGCGTGGAACACTGAAGCTTTCTTT. Combining the CDR3 with reference TRBV19 and TRBJ1-1 gives the whole variable domain DGGITQSPKYLFRKEGQNVTLSCEQNLNHDAMYWYRQDPGQGLRLIYYSQIVNDFQKGDIAEGYSVSREKKESFPLTVTSAQKNPTAFYLCASSIKAWNTEAFFGQGTRLTVV.